This passage covers 24 T cell receptor beta chains from one sample sequenced in a study of Ad26.COV2.S vaccination and SARS-CoV-2 variants (dated by TCRdb to about 2021). According to the study, the label for this sample's treatment or condition signals: 15 to 20 received Ad26.COV2.S at low or high dose, single or two shots; a few received placebo; per-sample allocation not given. For vaccine and placebo recipients, the sequenced repertoires came from samples collected on day 63 after the first injection. Preparation of the library involved the immunoSEQ multiplex PCR assay. Not all clones reach the TCRdb copy of this immuneACCESS table, which keeps in-frame sequences only. Checked studies attribute under half of the gap to unresolved V genes and leave the rest unexplained. Present in this sample are around 350,000 clones, approximately 85% of which were seen just once. Roughly 3.5% of the sample goes to the ten largest clones.

Material: peripheral blood, obtained in a trial of Ad26.COV2.S vaccine versus placebo. These receptors all stem from a person aged 18-65 years who received the Ad26.COV2.S COVID-19 vaccine or a placebo.

The chain recombines TRBV18 with TRBJ1-1, with TRBD1 matching over 9 bases. CDR3 length: 13 amino acids. Unmatched junction bases numbered 3, after V lost 3 bases and J lost 7 bases. The germline V gene encodes CDR1 KGHSH and CDR2 LQKENI. The CDR3 DNA follows: TGTGCCAGCTCACCCGGGACAGGGTTTGAAGCTTTCTTT. Its translation is CASSPGTGFEAFF.

This chain links TRBV21-1 with TRBJ2-3; TRBD1 reflects the table's D call only, with no check against the DNA. TRBV21-1 constitutes a pseudogene. There are 15 residues in the CDR3. The CDR3 is CASSKRPRATDTQYF. CDR3 bases: TGTGCCAGCAGCAAGAGGCCCAGGGCCACAGATACGCAGTATTTT.

This clone was seen a few times. The chain links TRBV6-5 to TRBJ1-5; D remains unclear. The CDR3 has 14 amino acids. Germline loops: CDR1 MNHEY, CDR2 SVGAGI. With 8 bases removed from V and 0 bases from J, the gap between germline ends came to 11 bases. The CDR3: CASSRAYSNQPQHF. CDR3 DNA: TGTGCCAGCTCAAGAGCATATAGCAATCAGCCCCAGCATTTT.

The J gene is TRBJ1-1, the V gene TRBV7-2; 9 nucleotides align to TRBD1. The CDR3 contains 17 residues. Per germline, CDR1 SGHTA and CDR2 FQGNSA. The V segment lost 2 bases and the J segment 0 bases; nucleotides outside the gene matches: 7. CDR3 in DNA: TGTGCCAGCAGCTTATACACAGGGGGCGGTCTGAACACTGAAGCTTTCTTT. Translation: CASSLYTGGGLNTEAFF.

The rearrangement links TRBV30 to TRBJ2-1; no definite D call. The CDR3 is 13 amino acids. The germline CDR1 and CDR2 sequences are GTSNPN and SVGIG (reference sequence). V was trimmed by 3 bases and J by 6 bases, leaving 12 bases between them. The CDR3 protein is CAWRWGPGNEQFF. The CDR3 bases are TGTGCCTGGAGATGGGGTCCCGGCAATGAGCAGTTCTTC. The variable domain in full, completed from reference TRBV30 and TRBJ2-1, reads SQTIHQWPATLVQPVGSPLSLECTVEGTSNPNLYWYRQAAGRGLQLLFYSVGIGQISSEVPQNLSASRPQDRQFILSSKKLLLSDSGFYLCAWRWGPGNEQFFGPGTRLTVL.

This clone was seen just once. This chain links TRBV19 with TRBJ1-5; 9 bases map to TRBD1. This CDR3 spans 16 amino acids. The ends lost 6 bases at V and 6 bases at J; junction bases unmatched: 12. Per germline, CDR1 LNHDA and CDR2 SQIVND (reference sequence). The CDR3 region has the DNA TGTGCCAGTAGGAACTCCGGGACAGGGACCGCTCAGCCCCAGCATTTT. This translates into CASRNSGTGTAQPQHF.

The chain joins TRBV29-1 to TRBJ2-7; tentative D call: TRBD1 (6 bases). CDR1 and CDR2 (germline): SQVTM, ANQGSEA. The CDR3 runs 13 residues. Trimming left V 4 bases short and J 2 bases short, with 12 bases between. The CDR3 protein is CSVVQGLTYEQYF. The CDR3 DNA is TGCAGCGTTGTTCAGGGGCTCACCTACGAGCAGTACTTC.

The rearrangement joins TRBV7-6 to TRBJ1-3, with D possibly being TRBD1 (6 bases). Germline lookup yields CDR1 SGHVS and CDR2 FNYEAQ. The CDR3 length is 15 residues. The V and J ends lost 5 bases and 2 bases respectively, with 13 bases between them. The CDR3 spells CASSRSGGPGNTIYF. The DNA for the CDR3 is TGTGCCAGCAGCCGAAGTGGGGGGCCTGGAAACACCATATATTTT.

V is TRBV6-5 and J is TRBJ2-3; D is ambiguous. CDR3 size: 14 residues. V was trimmed by 2 bases and J by 0 bases, leaving 6 bases between them. Germline CDR1 MNHEY, CDR2 SVGAGI. CDR3 in DNA: TGTGCCAGCAGTTACAGGAGTAGCACAGATACGCAGTATTTT. Protein product: CASSYRSSTDTQYF.

The V call is TRBV5-5, the J call TRBJ1-4, with D hard to call. With 0 bases removed from V and 7 bases from J, the gap between germline ends came to 10 bases. The CDR3 extends over 14 amino acids. Per the germline V gene, CDR1 is SGHKS and CDR2 is YYEKEE (reference sequence). The CDR3: CASSLGQLGEKLFF. The CDR3 bases are TGTGCCAGCAGCTTGGGGCAACTTGGTGAAAAACTGTTTTTT.

A word on this clone: The sample holds other DNA sequences that translate to the same CDR3. This chain joins TRBV3-1 (or the pseudogene TRBV3-2) and TRBJ2-1, with D possibly being TRBD1 or TRBD2 (5 bases each). The germline CDR1 and CDR2 sequences are LGHDT and YNNKEL (reference sequence). Between the trimmed V and J ends, which lost 1 base and 10 bases, there was a span of 5 bases. The CDR3 runs 11 residues. The CDR3 is CASSQGGEQFF. The CDR3 DNA sequence: TGTGCCAGCAGCCAAGGGGGGGAGCAGTTCTTC.

J is TRBJ1-5 and V is TRBV6-6; 11 bases line up with TRBD1. After removal of 5 bases from V and 3 bases from J, the junction contained 9 bases not matched to a gene. Germline V CDR1 and CDR2: MNHNY, SVGAGI (reference sequence). The CDR3 is 17 residues long. The CDR3 region is CASSPTGTGGINQPQHF. The CDR3 DNA reads TGTGCCAGCAGTCCGACCGGGACAGGGGGAATCAATCAGCCCCAGCATTTT.

The gene calls are TRBV10-3 and TRBJ2-3, with 11 bases matching TRBD2. Per the germline V gene, CDR1 is ENHRY and CDR2 is SYGVKD. This CDR3 has 18 amino acids. J gave up 1 base and V 5 bases, and 11 bases lay outside the gene matches. This CDR3 is CAISSGTSGVGGTDTQYF. The CDR3 nucleotides read TGTGCCATCAGTTCCGGGACTAGCGGCGTTGGGGGCACAGATACGCAGTATTTT.

This clone was counted a few times. The chain carries TRBV7-9 and TRBJ2-1; TRBD2 agrees at 10 bases. J gave up 8 bases and V 5 bases, and 9 bases lay outside the gene matches. The CDR3 has 15 residues. Per the germline V gene, CDR1 is SEHNR and CDR2 is FQNEAQ (reference sequence). CDR3 residues: CASSPPSGSLYEQFF. In DNA, the CDR3 is TGTGCCAGCAGCCCTCCTAGCGGGAGTCTCTATGAGCAGTTCTTC.

The chain is built from TRBV2 and TRBJ1-2; TRBD1 might be the D (6 bases). The germline V gene encodes CDR1 SNHLY and CDR2 FYNNEI. The V end lost 7 bases, the J end lost 4 bases, and 19 bases lay between the germline ends. The CDR3 consists of 15 residues. CDR3 nucleotide sequence: TGTGCCAGCACCTCAGGACAGACCAGGGGCTATGGCTACACCTTC. It codes for CASTSGQTRGYGYTF. Supplemented by reference TRBV2 and TRBJ1-2, the full variable domain reads EPEVTQTPSHQVTQMGQEVILRCVPISNHLYFYWYRQILGQKVEFLVSFYNNEISEKSEIFDDQFSVERPDGSNFTLKIRSTKLEDSAMYFCASTSGQTRGYGYTFGSGTRLTVV.

DNA of the CDR3: TGTGCCAGCAGACTCCTCCCGGGACAGGGGACCACAGATACGCAGTATTTT. Its protein product is CASRLLPGQGTTDTQYF. The chain is built from TRBV28 and TRBJ2-3; 10 bases map to TRBD1. V lost 6 bases and J lost 2; bases outside the gene matches: 11. This CDR3 has 17 residues. CDR1 is MDHEN and CDR2 is SYDVKM in the germline V gene.

This clone was seen just once. This chain joins TRBV9 and TRBJ1-4; no clear D gene. Per germline, CDR1 SGDLS and CDR2 YYNGEE. CDR3 size: 14 residues. The V and J ends lost 3 bases and 6 bases respectively, with 12 bases between them. This CDR3 is CASSERGSDEKLFF. Here the CDR3 DNA reads TGTGCCAGCAGCGAACGGGGTAGCGATGAAAAACTGTTTTTT.

This clone was observed once. The J gene is TRBJ2-3, the V gene TRBV28; tentative D call: TRBD2 (6 bases). CDR3 length: 16 residues. Germline CDR1 reads MDHEN; CDR2 reads SYDVKM. V was clipped by 5 bases and J by 3 bases, with 18 bases between them. CDR3 bases: TGTGCCAGCAGTACGCCCGGGGGAACGGGGACAGATACGCAGTATTTT. Its translation is CASSTPGGTGTDTQYF.

The V gene is TRBV14, the J gene TRBJ2-7, with D possibly being TRBD1 (5 bases). CDR1 SGHDN and CDR2 FVKESK come from the germline V gene. This CDR3 has 15 amino acids. The V end was cut by 1 base, the J end by 2 bases, with 12 bases between. For the CDR3, the DNA is TGTGCCAGCAGCCAAGGACAGTTACGGACCTACGAGCAGTACTTC. It yields the protein CASSQGQLRTYEQYF.

The chain links TRBV9 to TRBJ2-3; the match to TRBD2 covers 10 bases. The CDR3 contains 16 residues. CDR1 and CDR2 (germline): SGDLS, YYNGEE. Germline trimming cut 4 bases from V and 4 bases from J; bases unmatched to any gene: 9. CDR3 sequence reads: CASSIHSGGSADTQYF. CDR3 coding DNA: TGTGCCAGCAGCATCCATAGCGGGGGGTCCGCAGATACGCAGTATTTT.

The V and J genes are TRBV5-4 and TRBJ1-2; weak D call: TRBD1 (6 bases). The germline gives CDR1 SGHNT, CDR2 YYREEE (reference sequence). CDR3 length: 14 residues. Trimming left V 0 bases short and J 8 bases short, with 14 bases between. The CDR3 region is CASSLEGGAGGYTF. CDR3 nucleotides: TGTGCCAGCAGCTTGGAGGGGGGGGCGGGCGGCTACACCTTC.

This chain's CDR3 is CASSLGRASAEQFF. The CDR3 region has the DNA TGTGCCAGCAGCTTAGGGCGGGCTAGCGCTGAGCAGTTCTTC. V gene TRBV11-3 combines with J gene TRBJ2-1; possible D gene TRBD2, 6 bases. The length of the CDR3 is 14 residues. CDR1 is SGHNT and CDR2 is YENEEA in the germline V gene. V gave up 1 base and J gave up 9 bases, with 13 bases separating them.

V usage is TRBV6-5 and J usage is TRBJ1-6; 7 positions agree with TRBD1. The CDR3 has 15 amino acids. From germline, CDR1 is MNHEY and CDR2 SVGAGI. J gave up 7 bases and V 6 bases, and 9 bases lay outside the gene matches. The CDR3 loop reads CASRGERDRNSPLHF. As DNA, the CDR3 is TGTGCCAGCAGGGGGGAGAGGGACAGAAATTCACCCCTCCACTTT.

V and J are TRBV29-1 and TRBJ1-5; 8 bases align to TRBD1. Germline V gene data show CDR1 as SQVTM and CDR2 as ANQGSEA. The CDR3 totals 13 residues. In nucleotides, the CDR3 is TGCAGAGCCGGGACAGGAGCGAATCAGCCCCAGCATTTT. It specifies CRAGTGANQPQHF. Supplemented by reference TRBV29-1 and TRBJ1-5, the full variable domain reads SAVISQKPSRDICQRGTSLTIQCQVDSQVTMMFWYRQQPGQSLTLIATANQGSEATYESGFVIDKFPISRPNLTFSTLTVSNMSPEDSSIYLCRAGTGANQPQHFGDGTRLSIL.